Reported below is one T cell receptor beta chain. An end of the junction does not agree with germline; a read error may underlie this. Germline values: CDR1 MNHNS, CDR2 SASEGT. This CDR3 has 16 residues. This sample is drawn from a study of blood T cell repertoires in COVID-19. Assay used: immunoSEQ multiplex PCR; TCRdb lists only in-frame clones, some missing. The sample shows 150,000 to 200,000 clones, 80% to 85% of them seen only once. Sequences were obtained from PBMCs or T cells enriched from blood (not recorded which). The chain is built from TRBV6-1 and TRBJ1-6; maybe TRBD1 (5 bases). This clonotype was obtained from a woman aged 55-75 years who had recovered from COVID-19. CDR3 protein: CASREAGGRGNSPLHF. CDR3 coding DNA: TGTGCCAGCAGGGAAGCGGGGGGAAGGGGCAATTCACCCCTCCACTTT.